This TCR beta chain comes out of a study of T cell responses to AZD1222 COVID-19 vaccine. Study overall: Second-dose recipients at about 4 or about 12 weeks were treated as one pooled group.

About this clone itself: The target antigen is unknown.

The protocol was immunoSEQ multiplex PCR, while the TCRdb copy is restricted to in-frame clones and leaves out a portion. The sample consists of 150,000 or so clones, less than 95% of them appearing once. Study outcomes and limitations: Seropositive AZD1222 recipients at baseline numbered only five or six. Spike-specific TCR breadth and depth were elevated following two AZD1222 doses. Clonal diversity was possibly underestimated; the donors were predominantly white British and more often female.

Here the sequenced sample was peripheral blood, taken on day 0 of AZD1222 vaccination. This TCR was sampled from an adult in good health.

The CDR3: CASRPWRSPDTQYF. CDR3 bases: TGTGCCAGCAGGCCATGGCGGTCCCCAGATACGCAGTATTTT. The V call is TRBV5-4, the J call TRBJ2-3; D is undetermined. Germline loops: CDR1 SGHNT, CDR2 YYREEE (reference sequence). Trimming left V 5 bases short and J 4 bases short, with 14 bases between. CDR3 length: 14 residues.